This entry is about one TCR beta chain. These data belong to a study of human T cells and chemical hapten exposure. Study summary: The study patch tested 0.01% DPC on the upper back and read results at 6 days. Enrolled patients were predominantly female and had alopecia areata, totalis or universalis.

Time point in this sample: pre-sensitization, week 0. Treatment here: therapeutic diphenylcyclopropenone sensitization with weekly scalp DPC. Each patch test followed a blood draw. One entry per CDR3 protein results from TCRdb running MiXCR on the RACE reads. The sample has under 95,000 distinct CDR3 sequences; over 6.5% are singletons. Trimming left V 0 bases short and J 4 bases short, with 9 bases between. The CDR3 has 14 amino acids. Germline CDR1 reads LGHNA; CDR2 reads YNFKEQ. The TCR originated in a man in his forties with alopecia areata. Some clones in this sample may be carry-over from other donors' samples. The sequencing here drew on whole blood, taken in connection with sensitization to the hapten diphenylcyclopropenone (DPC). The chain links TRBV4-2 to TRBJ1-2; D gene ambiguous. CDR3 protein: CASSQDRGSYGYTF. CDR3 in DNA: TGTGCCAGCAGCCAAGATCGTGGCAGCTATGGCTACACCTTC.